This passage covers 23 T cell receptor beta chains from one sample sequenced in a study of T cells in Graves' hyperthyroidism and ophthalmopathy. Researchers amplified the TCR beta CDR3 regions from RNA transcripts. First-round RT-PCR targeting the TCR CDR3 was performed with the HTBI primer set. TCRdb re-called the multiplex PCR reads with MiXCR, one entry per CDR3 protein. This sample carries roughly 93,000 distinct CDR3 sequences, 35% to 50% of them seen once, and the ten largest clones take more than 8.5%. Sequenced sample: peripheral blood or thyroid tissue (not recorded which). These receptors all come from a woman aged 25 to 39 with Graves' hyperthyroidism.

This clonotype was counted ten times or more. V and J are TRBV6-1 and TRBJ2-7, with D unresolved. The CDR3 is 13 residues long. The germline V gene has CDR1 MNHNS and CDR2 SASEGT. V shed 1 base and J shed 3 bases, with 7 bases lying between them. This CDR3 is CASSEVQIYEQYF. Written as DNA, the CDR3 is TGTGCCAGCAGTGAAGTACAGATCTACGAGCAGTACTTC.

The CDR3 DNA reads TGTGCCAGCAGCTTAGCTGGTGCGGCTCAGCCCCAGCATTTT. Translated, it gives CASSLAGAAQPQHF. The chain links TRBV7-9 to TRBJ1-5; no definite D call. Trimming removed 0 bases from V and 6 bases from J, with 9 bases in between. Germline V gene sequence: CDR1 SEHNR, CDR2 FQNEAQ (reference sequence). The CDR3 has 14 amino acids.

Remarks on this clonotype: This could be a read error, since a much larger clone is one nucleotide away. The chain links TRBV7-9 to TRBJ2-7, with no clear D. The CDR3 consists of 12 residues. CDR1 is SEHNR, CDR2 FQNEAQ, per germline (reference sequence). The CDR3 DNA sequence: TGTGCCAGCAGCCAAGAAGGATACGAGCAGCACTTC. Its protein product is CASSQEGYEQHF.

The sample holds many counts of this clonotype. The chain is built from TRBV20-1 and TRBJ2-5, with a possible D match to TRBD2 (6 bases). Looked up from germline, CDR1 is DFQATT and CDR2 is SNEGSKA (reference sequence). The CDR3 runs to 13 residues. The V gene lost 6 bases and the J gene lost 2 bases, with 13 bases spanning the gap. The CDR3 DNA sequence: TGCAGTGCACTTCCGGGACTTCAAGAGACCCAGTACTTC. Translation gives CSALPGLQETQYF.

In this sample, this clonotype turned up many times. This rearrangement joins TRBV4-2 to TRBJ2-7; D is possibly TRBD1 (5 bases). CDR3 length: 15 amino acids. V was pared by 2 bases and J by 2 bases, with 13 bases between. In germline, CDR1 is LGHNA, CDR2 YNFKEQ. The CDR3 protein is CASSQSRVSAYEQYF. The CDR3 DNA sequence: TGTGCCAGCAGCCAAAGCAGGGTTTCCGCCTACGAGCAGTACTTC.

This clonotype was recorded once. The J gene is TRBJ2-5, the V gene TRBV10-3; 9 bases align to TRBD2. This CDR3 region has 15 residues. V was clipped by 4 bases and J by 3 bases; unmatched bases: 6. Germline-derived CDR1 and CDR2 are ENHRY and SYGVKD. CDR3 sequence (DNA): TGTGCCATCAGTGTGTCTAGCGGGATAGAAGAGACCCAGTACTTC. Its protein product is CAISVSSGIEETQYF.

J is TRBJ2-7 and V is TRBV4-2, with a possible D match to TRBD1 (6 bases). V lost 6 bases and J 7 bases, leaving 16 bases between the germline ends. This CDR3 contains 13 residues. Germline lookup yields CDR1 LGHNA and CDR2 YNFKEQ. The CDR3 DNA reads TGTGCCAGCAGACCTGAACAGGGACGGGAGCAGTACTTC. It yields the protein CASRPEQGREQYF.

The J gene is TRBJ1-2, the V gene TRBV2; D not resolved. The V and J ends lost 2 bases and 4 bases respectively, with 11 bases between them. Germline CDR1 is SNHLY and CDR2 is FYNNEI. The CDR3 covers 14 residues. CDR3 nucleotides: TGTGCCAGCAGTGAATGGAGGGTAGGCTATGGCTACACCTTC. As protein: CASSEWRVGYGYTF.

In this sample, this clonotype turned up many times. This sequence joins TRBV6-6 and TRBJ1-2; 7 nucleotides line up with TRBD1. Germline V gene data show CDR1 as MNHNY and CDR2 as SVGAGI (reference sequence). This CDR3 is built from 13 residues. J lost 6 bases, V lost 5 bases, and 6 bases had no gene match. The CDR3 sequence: CASSPRQGDGYTF. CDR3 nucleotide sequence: TGTGCCAGCAGTCCAAGACAGGGAGATGGCTACACCTTC.

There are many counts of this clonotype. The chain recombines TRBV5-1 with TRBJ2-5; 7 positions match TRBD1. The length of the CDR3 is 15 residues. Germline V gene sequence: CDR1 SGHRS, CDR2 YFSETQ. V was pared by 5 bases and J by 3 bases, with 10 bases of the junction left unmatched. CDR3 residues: CASRKSGTAEETQYF. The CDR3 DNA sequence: TGCGCCAGCAGGAAATCCGGGACAGCTGAAGAGACCCAGTACTTC.

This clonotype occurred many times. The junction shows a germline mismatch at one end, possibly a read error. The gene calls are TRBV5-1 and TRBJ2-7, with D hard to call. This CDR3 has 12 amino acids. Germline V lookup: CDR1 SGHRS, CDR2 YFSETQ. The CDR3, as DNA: TGCGCCAGCAGCTACCCGTCCTCCGAGCAGTACTTC. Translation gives CASSYPSSEQYF.

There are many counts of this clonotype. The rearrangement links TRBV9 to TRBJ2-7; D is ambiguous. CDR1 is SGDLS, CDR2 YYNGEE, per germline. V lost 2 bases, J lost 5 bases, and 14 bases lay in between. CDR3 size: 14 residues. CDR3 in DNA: TGTGCCAGCAGCGTGGACCCGAATCTCGACGAGCAGTACTTC. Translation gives CASSVDPNLDEQYF.

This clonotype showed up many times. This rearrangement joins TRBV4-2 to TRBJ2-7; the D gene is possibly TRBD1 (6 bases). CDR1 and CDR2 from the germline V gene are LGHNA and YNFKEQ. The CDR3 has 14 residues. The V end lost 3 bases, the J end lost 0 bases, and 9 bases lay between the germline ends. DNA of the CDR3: TGTGCCAGCAGCCAGTCGGACAGCTCCTACGAGCAGTACTTC. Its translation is CASSQSDSSYEQYF.

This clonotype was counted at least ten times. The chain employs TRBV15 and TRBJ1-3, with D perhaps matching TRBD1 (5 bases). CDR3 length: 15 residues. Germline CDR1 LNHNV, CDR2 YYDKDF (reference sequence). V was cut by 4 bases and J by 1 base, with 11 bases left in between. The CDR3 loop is CATSTWGSSGNTIYF. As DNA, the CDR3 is TGTGCCACCAGCACCTGGGGGTCATCTGGAAACACCATATATTTT.

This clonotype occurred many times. CDR3 loop: CASSNEGPGNQPQHF. CDR3 coding DNA: TGTGCCAGTAGTAACGAGGGCCCGGGCAATCAGCCCCAGCATTTT. This chain links TRBV19 with TRBJ1-5; D uncertain. This CDR3 region has 15 residues. Trimming shortened V by 4 bases and J by 2 bases, and 12 bases separated the two germline ends. CDR1 is LNHDA, CDR2 SQIVND, per germline (reference sequence). Using reference TRBV19 and TRBJ1-5 for the parts outside the CDR3, the full variable domain is DGGITQSPKYLFRKEGQNVTLSCEQNLNHDAMYWYRQDPGQGLRLIYYSQIVNDFQKGDIAEGYSVSREKKESFPLTVTSAQKNPTAFYLCASSNEGPGNQPQHFGDGTRLSIL.

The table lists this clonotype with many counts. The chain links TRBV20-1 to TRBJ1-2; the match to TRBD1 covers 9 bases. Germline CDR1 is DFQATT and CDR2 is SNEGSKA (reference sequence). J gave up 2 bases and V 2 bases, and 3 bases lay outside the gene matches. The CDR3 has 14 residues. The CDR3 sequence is CSARQQGANYGYTF. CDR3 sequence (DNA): TGCAGTGCTAGACAACAGGGGGCAAACTATGGCTACACCTTC.

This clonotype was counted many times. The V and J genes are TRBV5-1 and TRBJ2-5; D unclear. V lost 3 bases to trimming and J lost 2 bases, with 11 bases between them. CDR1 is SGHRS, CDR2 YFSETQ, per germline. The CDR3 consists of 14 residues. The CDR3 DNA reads TGCGCCAGCAGCTGGTACAGAAATCAAGAGACCCAGTACTTC. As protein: CASSWYRNQETQYF.

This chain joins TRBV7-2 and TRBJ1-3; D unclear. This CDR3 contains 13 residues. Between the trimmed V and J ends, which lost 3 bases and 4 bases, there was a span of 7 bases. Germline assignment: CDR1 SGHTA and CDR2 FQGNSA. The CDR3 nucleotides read TGTACCAGCAGCTTCGCCGCCGGAAACACCATATATTTT. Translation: CTSSFAAGNTIYF.

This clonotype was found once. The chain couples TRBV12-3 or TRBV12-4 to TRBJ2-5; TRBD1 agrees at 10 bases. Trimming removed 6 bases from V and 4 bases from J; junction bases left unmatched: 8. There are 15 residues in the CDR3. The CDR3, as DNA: TGTGCCAGCAGGGGCGGGACAGGGGAACTAGAGACCCAGTACTTC. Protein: CASRGGTGELETQYF.

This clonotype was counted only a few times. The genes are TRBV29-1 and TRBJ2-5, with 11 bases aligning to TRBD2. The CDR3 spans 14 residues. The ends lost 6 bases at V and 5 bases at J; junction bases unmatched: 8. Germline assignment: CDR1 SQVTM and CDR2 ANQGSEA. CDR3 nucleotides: TGCAGCGTCGTTAGCGGGAGGGCCCTGGAGACCCAGTACTTC. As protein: CSVVSGRALETQYF.

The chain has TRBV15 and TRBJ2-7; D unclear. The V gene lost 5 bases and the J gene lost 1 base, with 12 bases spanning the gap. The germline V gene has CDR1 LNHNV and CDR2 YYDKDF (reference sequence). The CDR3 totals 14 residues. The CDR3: CATSGGRKSYEQYF. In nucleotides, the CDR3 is TGTGCCACCAGCGGTGGGCGGAAGTCCTACGAGCAGTACTTC.

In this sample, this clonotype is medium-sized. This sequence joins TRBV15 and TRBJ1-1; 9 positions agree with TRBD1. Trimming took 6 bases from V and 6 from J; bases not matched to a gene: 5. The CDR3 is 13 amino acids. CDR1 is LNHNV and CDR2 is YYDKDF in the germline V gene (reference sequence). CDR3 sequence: CATRWTGEAEAFF. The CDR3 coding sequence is TGTGCCACCAGATGGACAGGGGAGGCTGAAGCTTTCTTT.

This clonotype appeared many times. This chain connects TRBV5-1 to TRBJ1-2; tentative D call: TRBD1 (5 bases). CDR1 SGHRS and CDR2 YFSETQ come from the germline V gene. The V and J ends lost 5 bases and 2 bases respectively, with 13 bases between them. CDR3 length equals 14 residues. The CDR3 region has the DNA TGCGCCAGCAGTCGCTCCAGGGAAAACTATGGCTACACCTTC. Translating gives CASSRSRENYGYTF.